The clone carrying this T cell receptor (beta chain) has more than one count but fewer than ten. Its specificity is unknown. These data are taken from a study of identical twins. Points from the study as a whole: The abundant beta clonotypes from cord blood had fewer insertions, and memory repertoires had none of this. Out-of-frame alpha sequences shared by twins were enriched for low generation probability.

TCRdb reanalysed the 5' RACE reads using MiXCR and keeps one entry per CDR3 protein. The sample records about 430,000 distinct CDR3 sequences, 18% being singletons. Healthy Caucasian donors formed the entire cohort. V shed 7 bases, J shed 1 base, and the junction held 10 bases outside the gene matches. The CDR3 spans 14 residues. Germline CDR1 is DFQATT and CDR2 is SNEGSKA (reference sequence). The chain is built from TRBV20-1 and TRBJ2-7, with 7 bases identical to TRBD2. Material: naive T cells sorted from blood. This clonotype was obtained from a man in his forties or fifties in good health. The CDR3 loop reads CSVRAGMRSYEQYF. Written as DNA, the CDR3 is TGCAGTGTAAGAGCGGGAATGAGGTCCTACGAGCAGTACTTC.